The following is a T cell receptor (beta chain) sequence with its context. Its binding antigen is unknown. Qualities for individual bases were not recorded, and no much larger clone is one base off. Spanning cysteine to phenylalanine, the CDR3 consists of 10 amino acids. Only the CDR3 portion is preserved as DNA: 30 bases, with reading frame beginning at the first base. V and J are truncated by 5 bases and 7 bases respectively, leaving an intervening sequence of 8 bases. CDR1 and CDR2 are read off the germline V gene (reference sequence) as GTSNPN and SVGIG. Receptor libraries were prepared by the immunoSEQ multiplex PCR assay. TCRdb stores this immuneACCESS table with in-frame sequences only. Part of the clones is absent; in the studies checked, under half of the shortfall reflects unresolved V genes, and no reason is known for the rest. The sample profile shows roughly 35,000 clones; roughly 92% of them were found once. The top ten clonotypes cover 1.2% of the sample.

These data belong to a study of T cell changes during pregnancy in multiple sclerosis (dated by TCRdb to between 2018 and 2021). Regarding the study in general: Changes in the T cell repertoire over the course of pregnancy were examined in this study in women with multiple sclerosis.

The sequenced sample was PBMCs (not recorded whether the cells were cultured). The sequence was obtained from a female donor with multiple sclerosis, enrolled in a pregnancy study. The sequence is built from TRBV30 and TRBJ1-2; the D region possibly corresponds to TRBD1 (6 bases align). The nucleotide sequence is TGTGCCTGGGGACAGCGTGGCTACACCTTC. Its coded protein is CAWGQRGYTF.